These T cell receptor beta chains were read from a single sample in a study of blood T cell repertoires in COVID-19. This table comes from immunoSEQ multiplex PCR, and its TCRdb copy is limited to in-frame clones, with some not included. The table lists 150,000 to 200,000 clones, 85% to 90% of them singletons. Sequenced: peripheral blood. Receptors were obtained from a man aged 18 to 29 with active or convalescent COVID-19. The CDR3 runs from the conserved cysteine through the conserved F or W. A D gene is named only where the DNA matches it firmly. For some rows the clone size is stated as once, few or many, or as a class when expanded; others skip it.

j_gene | len | d_gene | v_gene | abundance | CDR3aa | CDR3nt
TRBJ2-1 | 14 | - | TRBV5-8 | - | CASSRTTSYNEQFF | TGTGCCAGCAGCCGGACAACCAGCTACAATGAGCAGTTCTTC
TRBJ1-2 | 11 | - | TRBV28 | - | CASSYHSGYTF | TGTGCCAGCAGTTATCACTCGGGCTACACCTTC
TRBJ2-1 | 16 | - | TRBV5-4 | - | CASSRDGGPSYNEQFF | TGTGCCAGCAGCCGTGACGGGGGACCTTCCTACAATGAGCAGTTCTTC
TRBJ2-1 | 15 | - | TRBV7-6 | - | CASSLGAGSYNEQFF | TGTGCCAGCAGCTTGGGAGCGGGCAGCTACAATGAGCAGTTCTTC
TRBJ2-1 | 15 | TRBD1 | TRBV7-9 | - | CASSWAGTGYNEQFF | TGTGCCAGCAGCTGGGCCGGGACAGGGTACAATGAGCAGTTCTTC
TRBJ2-2 | 17 | TRBD2 | TRBV5-1 | once | CASSPPASGETTGELFF | TGCGCCAGCAGCCCCCCAGCTAGCGGGGAAACCACCGGGGAGCTGTTTTTT
TRBJ2-2 | 16 | TRBD1 | TRBV24-1 | - | CATSDTWTGLVGELFF | TGTGCCACCAGTGATACCTGGACAGGGTTGGTAGGGGAGCTGTTTTTT
TRBJ1-3 | 17 | - | TRBV28 | once | CASSLYGIRLSGNTIYF | TGTGCCAGCAGTTTATACGGTATCCGCCTCTCTGGAAACACCATATATTTT
TRBJ1-2 | 13 | TRBD1 | TRBV27 | - | CASTGQADYGYTF | TGTGCCAGCACGGGACAGGCAGACTATGGCTACACCTTC
TRBJ1-2 | 15 | - | TRBV6-5 | - | CASSHQDRTWYGYTF | TGTGCCAGCAGTCACCAGGACAGAACGTGGTATGGCTACACCTTC
TRBJ1-2 | 12 | - | TRBV2 | once | CASSRIRDGYTF | TGTGCCAGCAGCAGGATCAGGGATGGCTACACCTTC
TRBJ2-5 | 17 | - | TRBV5-5 | - | CASSLIGKTRTQETQYF | TGTGCCAGCAGCTTGATAGGGAAGACTAGGACTCAAGAGACCCAGTACTTC
TRBJ1-5 | 13 | - | TRBV7-9 | - | CASSSQGDQPQHF | TGTGCCAGCAGCTCACAGGGAGATCAGCCCCAGCATTTT
TRBJ1-3 | 14 | TRBD1 | TRBV3-1/TRBV3-2 | - | CASSSGGIGNTIYF | TGTGCCAGCAGCTCAGGGGGGATCGGAAACACCATATATTTT
TRBJ1-1 | 14 | - | TRBV2 | - | CASSEGRARTEAFF | TGTGCCAGCAGTGAGGGCAGGGCGAGGACTGAAGCTTTCTTT
TRBJ1-5 | 12 | TRBD1 | TRBV19 | - | CASRDRNQPQHF | TGTGCCAGTAGGGACAGGAATCAGCCCCAGCATTTT
TRBJ2-7 | 15 | - | TRBV5-1 | - | CASSLAGSASYEQYF | TGCGCCAGCAGCTTGGCCGGGTCGGCGAGCTACGAGCAGTACTTC
TRBJ1-6 | 16 | - | TRBV27 | - | CASTRTDIGYNSPLHF | TGTGCCAGCACCCGGACAGATATAGGCTATAATTCACCCCTCCACTTT
TRBJ1-6 | 16 | TRBD1 | TRBV5-1 | - | CASSLQGQVYNSPLHF | TGCGCCAGCAGCCTACAGGGACAGGTCTATAATTCACCCCTCCACTTT
TRBJ2-5 | 13 | - | TRBV6-1 | - | CASSETNQETQYF | TGTGCCAGCAGTGAGACAAACCAAGAGACCCAGTACTTC
TRBJ2-7 | 17 | TRBD1 | TRBV4-3 | - | CASSQSTAGTGDYEQYF | TGCGCCAGCAGCCAATCTACCGCCGGGACAGGAGACTACGAGCAGTACTTC
TRBJ2-6 | 14 | - | TRBV6-5 | - | CASLEFSGANVLTF | TGTGCCAGCCTGGAGTTCTCTGGGGCCAACGTCCTGACTTTC
TRBJ2-3 | 15 | - | TRBV9 | - | CATQLGTQGTDTQYF | TGTGCCACCCAACTGGGGACACAGGGCACAGATACGCAGTATTTT
TRBJ1-5 | 13 | - | TRBV6-6 | - | CASFFLEGQPQHF | TGTGCCAGCTTTTTCCTGGAGGGACAGCCCCAGCATTTT
TRBJ2-5 | 12 | - | TRBV10-3 | - | CAISEARGTQYF | TGTGCCATCAGTGAGGCCCGGGGGACCCAGTACTTC
TRBJ1-3 | 16 | TRBD1 | TRBV19 | - | CASSIGRGYSGNTIYF | TGTGCCAGTAGTATTGGCAGGGGGTACTCTGGAAACACCATATATTTT
TRBJ2-3 | 14 | - | TRBV9 | - | CASSVGPGTDTQYF | TGTGCCAGCAGCGTAGGCCCGGGCACAGATACGCAGTATTTT
TRBJ2-1 | 15 | - | TRBV4-3 | - | CASSQLAETYNEQFF | TGCGCCAGCAGCCAATTAGCGGAGACGTACAATGAGCAGTTCTTC